The 8 T cell receptor beta chains below were found in one sample sequenced in a study of blood T cell repertoires in COVID-19. TCRdb's copy holds only in-frame clones and misses some; the assay was immunoSEQ multiplex PCR. The data show around 190,000 clones, about 90% seen once. The specimen sequenced was PBMCs or T cells enriched from blood (not recorded which). Receptor source: a woman aged 18-29 years who had recovered from COVID-19.

The V call is TRBV7-2, the J call TRBJ2-7; 7 positions agree with TRBD1. The CDR3 spans 15 residues. Trimming at V came to 3 bases and at J to 0 bases, leaving 5 bases not matched to a gene. CDR1 SGHTA and CDR2 FQGNSA come from the germline V gene. The CDR3 coding sequence is TGTGCCAGCAGCTTGGGACAGCGGAGCTCCTACGAGCAGTACTTC. Encoded protein: CASSLGQRSSYEQYF.

The rearrangement uses TRBV4-1 and TRBJ2-1; 7 nucleotides line up with TRBD2. The CDR3 length is 15 residues. Germline trimming cut 2 bases from V and 5 bases from J; bases unmatched to any gene: 6. Germline CDR1 reads MGHRA; CDR2 reads YSYEKL. CDR3 coding DNA: TGCGCCAGCAGCCAACTTAGCGGGCCGAACAATGAGCAGTTCTTC. It is translated as CASSQLSGPNNEQFF.

The chain links TRBV30 to TRBJ2-7, with TRBD2 matching 8 bases. Germline CDR1 reads GTSNPN; CDR2 reads SVGIG (reference sequence). This CDR3 region has 15 residues. V was clipped by 7 bases and J by 6 bases; unmatched bases: 17. The CDR3 spells CALTGTRGVLGEQYF. Here the CDR3 DNA reads TGTGCCTTAACCGGGACTAGGGGGGTCCTAGGCGAGCAGTACTTC.

V is TRBV18 and J is TRBJ2-3; weak D call: TRBD1 (7 bases). From germline, CDR1 is KGHSH and CDR2 LQKENI. V was pared by 2 bases and J by 5 bases, with 17 bases between. The CDR3 sequence is 16 residues long. The CDR3 coding sequence is TGTGCCAGCTCACCAACACCAGGGGGGTATCTAGATACGCAGTATTTT. Protein product: CASSPTPGGYLDTQYF.

This clone was seen once. The V gene is TRBV6-2 or TRBV6-3, the J gene TRBJ2-5; TRBD1 matches at 11 bases. This CDR3 has 16 residues. V lost 2 bases and J lost 5; bases outside the gene matches: 7. Germline CDR1 MNHEY, CDR2 SVGEGT. The CDR3 reads CASSYGRTGGAETQYF. The CDR3 region has the DNA TGTGCCAGCAGTTACGGACGGACAGGGGGCGCGGAGACCCAGTACTTC.

This CDR3 is CASSPRDSGANVLTF. The CDR3 DNA follows: TGTGCCAGCAGTCCCAGGGACTCTGGGGCCAACGTCCTGACTTTC. The rearrangement joins TRBV28 to TRBJ2-6, with a possible D match to TRBD1 (5 bases). The CDR3 is 15 residues long. V dropped 5 bases and J dropped 0 bases, with 8 bases sitting between them. Germline CDR1 reads MDHEN; CDR2 reads SYDVKM.

V and J are TRBV27 and TRBJ2-7; no clear D. Trimming left V 4 bases short and J 4 bases short, with 14 bases between. Germline V CDR1 and CDR2: MNHEY, SMNVEV (reference sequence). The CDR3 has 14 amino acids. CDR3 DNA: TGTGCCAGCAGTTCGGCAGGTGTTGAGTACGAGCAGTACTTC. Its protein is CASSSAGVEYEQYF.

This chain connects TRBV2 to TRBJ2-3; 8 nucleotides match TRBD2. CDR1 and CDR2 (germline): SNHLY, FYNNEI. The V segment lost 7 bases and the J segment 1 base; nucleotides outside the gene matches: 4. The CDR3 is 14 residues long. The DNA for the CDR3 is TGTGCCAGCATACCACTAGCGGGCACAGATACGCAGTATTTT. This encodes CASIPLAGTDTQYF. The whole variable domain, remainder taken from reference TRBV2 and TRBJ2-3, is EPEVTQTPSHQVTQMGQEVILRCVPISNHLYFYWYRQILGQKVEFLVSFYNNEISEKSEIFDDQFSVERPDGSNFTLKIRSTKLEDSAMYFCASIPLAGTDTQYFGPGTRLTVL.